Included here is one TCR beta chain sequence, with context. Antigen specificity is unknown. CDR1 and CDR2 from the germline V gene are LGHNT and FRNRAP. Unmatched junction bases numbered 9, after V lost 5 bases and J lost 0 bases. The CDR3 has 16 amino acids. After autologous stem cell transplantation all patients relapsed, and prior brentuximab vedotin exposure differed between cohorts. The sample comes from a study of PD-1 blockade in classical Hodgkin lymphoma. Findings of the study overall: Baseline diversity was lower in partial responders and progressors than complete responders. Exclusion was applied to patients who started nivolumab under 1 year after ASCT. A significant rise in TCR diversity was seen by C4D1 for CD4+ cells but not for CD8+ cells.

The data were produced by immunoSEQ multiplex PCR, yet TCRdb's version contains in-frame clones alone and is incomplete. The table shows some 93,000 clones, with around 90% occurring only once. The input for sequencing was peripheral blood mononuclear cells (PBMCs), taken at baseline. The J gene is TRBJ2-7, the V gene TRBV12-5, with 8 bases fitting TRBD2. The clonotype comes from a human donor with classical Hodgkin lymphoma. DNA for the CDR3: TGTGCTAGTGGTCGACGGGGGGGCCTGAGCTCCTACGAGCAGTACTTC. Translation gives CASGRRGGLSSYEQYF.